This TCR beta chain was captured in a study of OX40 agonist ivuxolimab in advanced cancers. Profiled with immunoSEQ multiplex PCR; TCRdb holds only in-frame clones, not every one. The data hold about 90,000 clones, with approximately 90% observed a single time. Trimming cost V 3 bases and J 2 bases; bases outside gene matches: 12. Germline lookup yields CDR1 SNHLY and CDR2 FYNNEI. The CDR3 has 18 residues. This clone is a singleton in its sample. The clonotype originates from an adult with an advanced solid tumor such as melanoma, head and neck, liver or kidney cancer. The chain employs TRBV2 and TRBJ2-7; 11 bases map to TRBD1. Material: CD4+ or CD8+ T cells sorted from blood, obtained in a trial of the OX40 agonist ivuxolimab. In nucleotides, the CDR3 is TGTGCCAGCAGTGATTATTTTAGTAAGGGACAGGGGGCCTACGAGCAGTACTTC. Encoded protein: CASSDYFSKGQGAYEQYF.